This T cell receptor (beta chain) appears in the sequencing data of a study of neurological immune-mediated disorders. Study-level results: Falling below healthy controls, multiple sclerosis showed the least TCR clonal expansion, while HTLV-1-associated myelopathy showed the most. The absence of any CDR3 amino acid sequence shared by expanded clones across subjects suggests that repertoires were private in all groups.

Synthesis of cDNA was accomplished via 5'RACE employing 10-nucleotide random UMIs. MiXCR, run by TCRdb on the 5' RACE reads, gives a single entry per CDR3 protein. Seen here are about 30,000 distinct CDR3 sequences, approximately 6% observed once, and the top ten hold roughly 2%. Input was some 1 million sorted T cells, either CD4+ or CD8+. Germline V gene data show CDR1 as LGHNA and CDR2 as YSLEER. CDR3 length equals 17 residues. V was pared by 0 bases and J by 6 bases, with 10 bases of the junction left unmatched. This clonotype came up many times. Its antigen is not known. Sequenced: CD4+ T cells from blood. V usage is TRBV4-3 and J usage is TRBJ1-5, with 8 bases that match TRBD1. The source is a woman aged 50 to 60 in good health. The CDR3 protein is CASSQEEVGQESQPQHF. CDR3 coding DNA: TGCGCCAGCAGCCAAGAGGAGGTGGGACAGGAGAGTCAGCCCCAGCATTTT.